This TCR beta chain is drawn from a study of blood T cell repertoires in COVID-19. Germline V gene data show CDR1 as MNHEY and CDR2 as SVGAGI. The CDR3 consists of 15 residues. J gave up 1 base and V 0 bases, and 2 bases lay outside the gene matches. Sequencing was performed with immunoSEQ multiplex PCR; in TCRdb, only in-frame clones are kept and a portion is missing. The sample carries almost 500,000 clones, more than 85% recorded once. This TCR was recovered from a woman aged 55-69 years who had recovered from COVID-19. The V gene is TRBV6-5, the J gene TRBJ2-5, with 7 bases that match TRBD1. Sequencing was carried out using PBMCs or T cells enriched from blood (not recorded which). The CDR3 bases are TGTGCCAGCAGTTACTCCTGGGACAGCCAAGAGACCCAGTACTTC. Encoded protein: CASSYSWDSQETQYF.